The rows below give T cell receptor beta chains drawn from one sample of a study of shared clonotypes between healthy human individuals. Some clones are missing from TCRdb's copy, which holds only in-frame ones; the method was immunoSEQ multiplex PCR. The repertoire holds millions of clones, 90% to 95% seen once, with roughly 0.15% in the top ten. Source material: naive CD4+ T cells sorted from blood. The source is a man younger than 30 in good health. The CDR3 runs from the conserved cysteine through the conserved F or W. Fields, in order: D gene, clone size, J gene, V gene, CDR3 DNA, CDR3 protein. The D gene is left open where the match is weak. The listing skips clone size in some rows; elsewhere it reads once, few, many or a size class.

TRBD2 | NA | TRBJ2-5 | TRBV19 | TGTGCCAGTAGTACCGGGACTAGCGGGGGGCAAGAGACCCAGTACTTC | CASSTGTSGGQETQYF
TRBD2 | NA | TRBJ2-1 | TRBV9 | TGTGCCAGCAGCGTAGATGCTAGCGGGACGAGCTCCTACAATGAGCAGTTCTTC | CASSVDASGTSSYNEQFF
NA | NA | TRBJ1-1 | TRBV6-5 | TGTGCCAGCAGTTGGCTGAGAGAATGGACTGAAGCTTTCTTT | CASSWLREWTEAFF
NA | NA | TRBJ2-5 | TRBV7-2 | TGTGCCAGCAGCTTAACGGGGGTCGGAGAGACCCAGTACTTC | CASSLTGVGETQYF
NA | NA | TRBJ1-3 | TRBV29-1 | TGCAGCGTTGCCTTAATAATTGGCCAGGACCGCCACTCTGGAAACACCATATATTTT | CSVALIIGQDRHSGNTIYF
NA | NA | TRBJ1-6 | TRBV5-1 | TGCGCCAGCAGCTTGAAAAGGGACGCCAGCTCCTATAATTCACCCCTCCACTTT | CASSLKRDASSYNSPLHF
TRBD2 | NA | TRBJ2-1 | TRBV10-1 | TGCGCCAGCAGTGAGTCGCCTAGCGGGAGTCGCTACAATGAGCAGTTCTTC | CASSESPSGSRYNEQFF
NA | NA | TRBJ1-2 | TRBV5-1 | TGCGCCAGCAGCTTGGAGGGAAACGGCTATGGCTACACCTTC | CASSLEGNGYGYTF
NA | once | TRBJ1-2 | TRBV6-1 | TGTGCCAGCAGTGACGCGGGGAGGGCTGGCTACACCTTC | CASSDAGRAGYTF
TRBD2 | NA | TRBJ2-1 | TRBV30 | TGTGCCTGGACTCCAAGAGGGGGACTAGCGGGTTTGGGTGAGCAGTTCTTC | CAWTPRGGLAGLGEQFF
NA | once | TRBJ2-1 | TRBV12-5 | TGTGCTAGTGAGGGTCGGGAGTGGGATGAGCAGTTCTTC | CASEGREWDEQFF
NA | once | TRBJ2-2 | TRBV5-6 | TGTGCCAGCAGCTTGTTTGACAGGTCGAACACCGGGGAGCTGTTTTTT | CASSLFDRSNTGELFF
NA | NA | TRBJ2-1 | TRBV6-5 | TGTGCCAGCAGTCGAGACGGTGGGAGGCAGTTCTTC | CASSRDGGRQFF
TRBD1 | NA | TRBJ2-7 | TRBV4-1 | TGCGCCAGCAGGTCCTTTAGGGACAGGGTCTACGAGCAGTACTTC | CASRSFRDRVYEQYF
TRBD2 | NA | TRBJ2-3 | TRBV29-1 | TGCAGCGTGAGCCTGGGACTAGCGGGGCGCACAGATACGCAGTATTTT | CSVSLGLAGRTDTQYF
TRBD1 | once | TRBJ2-6 | TRBV5-4 | TGTGCCAGCTATCTGTCGGGACAGGGTGCTTCCGGGGCCAACGTCCTGACTTTC | CASYLSGQGASGANVLTF
TRBD1 | NA | TRBJ2-1 | TRBV11-3 | TGTGCCAGCAGCTCCAGGGGGTGGGACCATGAGCAGTTCTTC | CASSSRGWDHEQFF
TRBD1 | once | TRBJ1-5 | TRBV19 | TGTGCCAGTAGTACAGGGGGAAATCAGCCCCAGCATTTT | CASSTGGNQPQHF
NA | NA | TRBJ1-3 | TRBV7-9 | TGTGCCAGCAGCTCAAGCGTCAGGGGATCTGGAAACACCATATATTTT | CASSSSVRGSGNTIYF
TRBD1 | NA | TRBJ1-4 | TRBV2 | TGTGCCAGCTTCACGGAGACAGGGGGCGCCGGAAAACTGTTTTTT | CASFTETGGAGKLFF
NA | NA | TRBJ1-3 | TRBV10-3 | TGTGCCATCAGTGAGGAGAGGGGAAACACCATATATTTT | CAISEERGNTIYF
TRBD1 | NA | TRBJ1-2 | TRBV7-2 | TGTGCCAGCAGCTTATCGCAGGGGGCCAACTATGGCTACACCTTC | CASSLSQGANYGYTF
TRBD1 | few | TRBJ1-1 | TRBV30 | TGTGCCTGGAGTCCCGCAGGGGGTTTCGGTGAAGCTTTCTTT | CAWSPAGGFGEAFF
NA | once | TRBJ1-2 | TRBV18 | TGTGCCAGCTCACCGTCCCTGCCAGATTATGAAGGCTACACCTTC | CASSPSLPDYEGYTF
TRBD1 | NA | TRBJ1-6 | TRBV5-1 | TGCGCCAGCAGCACCGGACAGGGGAATAATTCACCCCTCCACTTT | CASSTGQGNNSPLHF
TRBD1 | once | TRBJ2-7 | TRBV5-1 | TGCGCCAGCAGCCTAAGACAGGGATTGGAGCAGTACTTC | CASSLRQGLEQYF
TRBD1 | NA | TRBJ1-6 | TRBV6-1 | TGTGCCAGCAGTGTGGTCGTGACAGGGAGCGACGGCCAAGATTCACCCCTCCACTTT | CASSVVVTGSDGQDSPLHF
NA | once | TRBJ2-5 | TRBV7-3 | TGTGCCAGCAGCCCACTGGGGCAGCCCCAAGAGACCCAGTACTTC | CASSPLGQPQETQYF
NA | NA | TRBJ2-5 | TRBV4-1 | TGCGCCAGCAGCCAACCGGACCGCGACCAAGAGACCCAGTACTTC | CASSQPDRDQETQYF
NA | NA | TRBJ1-2 | TRBV6-1 | TGTGCCAGCAGTGAATTTTGGGGGCTGGGCTACACCTTC | CASSEFWGLGYTF
NA | NA | TRBJ2-1 | TRBV2 | TGTGCCAGCCTCAGGGGTAGTGGGTCCTACAATGAGCAGTTCTTC | CASLRGSGSYNEQFF
TRBD1 | NA | TRBJ2-5 | TRBV18 | TGTGCCAGCTCACCTACGGACAGGGTCATGCAAGAGACCCAGTACTTC | CASSPTDRVMQETQYF
TRBD2 | NA | TRBJ2-5 | TRBV18 | TGTGCCAGCTCACCATTAGTGATGACTAGCGGGAGCAAAGGGACCCAGTACTTC | CASSPLVMTSGSKGTQYF
TRBD1 | NA | TRBJ2-7 | TRBV19 | TGTGCCAGCCGGGCGGGACAGGGGATCTACGAGCAGTACTTC | CASRAGQGIYEQYF
TRBD1 | NA | TRBJ1-6 | TRBV6-6 | TGTGCCAGCAGTTACGGGACAGAGGCTTCACCCCTCCACTTT | CASSYGTEASPLHF
NA | NA | TRBJ1-5 | TRBV19 | TGTGCCAGTAGTATAAGTAGCGTGGGGCCGTCAAATCAGCCCCAGCATTTT | CASSISSVGPSNQPQHF
NA | NA | TRBJ1-5 | TRBV6-1 | TGTGCCAGCAGTGGAGACAGTTCAAATCAGCCCCAGCATTTT | CASSGDSSNQPQHF
TRBD2 | NA | TRBJ2-3 | TRBV25-1 | TGTGCCAGCCGACGGGACTACCTCTCGGGAGATACGCAGTATTTT | CASRRDYLSGDTQYF
NA | NA | TRBJ1-2 | TRBV6-1 | TGTGCCAGCAGTGACCAGTACTATGGCTACACCTTC | CASSDQYYGYTF
NA | NA | TRBJ2-7 | TRBV6-5 | TGTGCCAGCAGAGGGAATGAGCAGTACTTC | CASRGNEQYF
NA | NA | TRBJ2-7 | TRBV28 | TGTGCCAGCAGTTTACTGACGTTGGACGTAGACGGCGAGCAGTACTTC | CASSLLTLDVDGEQYF
TRBD2 | NA | TRBJ2-3 | TRBV6-1 | TGTGCCAGCAGTGAACAACTAGCGGGGAGCGGAAATACGCAGTATTTT | CASSEQLAGSGNTQYF
NA | NA | TRBJ1-5 | TRBV30 | TGTGCCTGGAGTGCCCCGCCGGACCAGCCCCAGCATTTT | CAWSAPPDQPQHF
NA | NA | TRBJ2-1 | TRBV20-1 | TGCAGTGCTAGTGGATACAATGAGCAGTTCTTC | CSASGYNEQFF
NA | NA | TRBJ2-5 | TRBV7-2 | TGTGCCAGCAGCTTAGGGACGGCGCGAGGAGAGACCCAGTACTTC | CASSLGTARGETQYF
NA | once | TRBJ1-2 | TRBV28 | TGTGCCAGCAGTGGGACATTCGACGGCTACACCTTC | CASSGTFDGYTF
TRBD1 | NA | TRBJ1-1 | TRBV19 | TGTGCCAGTAGCGGAACCGTGACAGGGTTTACTGAAGCTTTCTTT | CASSGTVTGFTEAFF
NA | once | TRBJ2-2 | TRBV5-1 | TGCGCCAGCAGCTTCGGTGGGGGGAACACCGGGGAGCTGTTTTTT | CASSFGGGNTGELFF
NA | NA | TRBJ1-1 | TRBV28 | TGTGCCAGCAGTTTATACAGGGCGGGAACCACTGAAGCTTTCTTT | CASSLYRAGTTEAFF
NA | NA | TRBJ1-1 | TRBV28 | TGTGCCAGCAGTTCTCTACCTATAGGAGGGGCCCAAATAGGGGACACTGAAGCTTTCTTT | CASSSLPIGGAQIGDTEAFF
NA | NA | TRBJ2-3 | TRBV5-4 | TGTGCCAGCAGCTTGGTGGCAGGGGAAACAGATACGCAGTATTTT | CASSLVAGETDTQYF
NA | once | TRBJ2-5 | TRBV7-2 | TGTGCCAGCACCCAAGAGGGGACCCAGTACTTC | CASTQEGTQYF
TRBD1 | NA | TRBJ2-1 | TRBV30 | TGTGCCTGGAGTGTTTGGGACAGGGGATACAATGAGCAGTTCTTC | CAWSVWDRGYNEQFF
NA | NA | TRBJ2-2 | TRBV11-2 | TGTGCCAGCAGCTTAGAGACGGAAACCGGGGAGCTGTTTTTT | CASSLETETGELFF
NA | NA | TRBJ2-2 | TRBV7-9 | TGTGCCAGCAGCTCCCTCGACCACCGGGAGCTCACCGGGGAGCTGTTTTTT | CASSSLDHRELTGELFF
NA | NA | TRBJ1-5 | TRBV6-5 | TGTGCCAGCAGTTACTCCTACAGGGAGGTCAGTCAGCCCCAGCATTTT | CASSYSYREVSQPQHF
NA | NA | TRBJ1-1 | TRBV6-6 | TGTGCCAGCAGCGACAACGGGAACACTGAAGCTTTCTTT | CASSDNGNTEAFF
TRBD1 | NA | TRBJ1-5 | TRBV4-1 | TGCGCCAGCAGCCAAGTTCTTTTACAGGGGCCTAGCAATCAGCCCCAGCATTTT | CASSQVLLQGPSNQPQHF
NA | NA | TRBJ2-5 | TRBV18 | TGTGCCAGCTCCCCTACCAGTGAGGGGACCCAGTACTTC | CASSPTSEGTQYF
NA | NA | TRBJ2-7 | TRBV11-2 | TGTGCCAGCAGCTTAGTCGCCAGGGGGGGAAACTACGAGCAGTACTTC | CASSLVARGGNYEQYF